Included here is one T cell receptor beta chain sequence, with context. It has no known antigen specificity. Base qualities are missing; no much larger clone stands one base away. This sample was taken from a study of PD-1 blockade in classical Hodgkin lymphoma (dated by TCRdb to the early 2020s). For context, the study as a whole: Nivolumab dosing was 3 mg/kg intravenously every 2 weeks, continuing until either disease progression or unacceptable toxicity. To define a peripheral blood immune signature of response to PD-1 blockade in classical Hodgkin lymphoma, the study combined TCR beta sequencing with CyTOF.

V lost 7 bases and J lost 1 base; the stretch between them is 13 bases long. The germline V gene yields MRHNA for CDR1 and SNTAGT for CDR2. Taken from cysteine to phenylalanine, the CDR3 has 15 residues. CDR3 DNA is the only sequence kept; it has 45 bases, read in frame from the first base. General conclusions and limits of the study: Lower diversity was observed in patients in whom nivolumab was started less than 1 year after ASCT, and these patients were excluded from later analyses so that confounding by immune reconstitution would be avoided. Baseline TCR diversity was reported to be lower in newly diagnosed patients than in healthy donors and to be lower still in relapsed/refractory patients. CD4+ but not CD8+ TCR diversity rose significantly by C4D1 (p=0.0027 vs p=0.16), most apparent in complete responders (p=0.02). Among trial patients, those achieving complete response had baseline diversity similar to that of newly diagnosed patients, while diversity was significantly lower in partial responders and progressors. The study covered only a single clinical trial cohort, and the causes of the repertoire differences, possibly disease activity or prior therapy, were still not defined.

Genomic DNA was isolated using the Qiagen DNeasy kit from unsorted PBMCs as well as from negatively selected CD4+ and CD8+ fractions. TCR beta CDR3 regions were subjected to amplification by immunoSEQ multiplex PCR with primers that anneal to V and J segments. A synthetic immune receptor repertoire was used to minimize amplification bias, and any remaining bias was removed computationally after sequencing. In the paper's pipeline: Custom Python scripts were used to quantify repertoire diversity as the Shannon entropy index. The unsorted, CD4+ and CD8+ repertoires were each analyzed separately, with the exception of combined analyses, where CD4+ and CD8+ sequences were merged in silico. Clonal expansion was defined as a frequency increase of at least 2-fold after treatment compared with C1D1, and clones undetected at baseline were assigned a pseudocount of 0.5. Singleton clones were defined as clones with 0 or 1 copy at C1D1, and non-singleton clones were defined as clones with 2 or more copies. Clones expanded in unsorted samples were annotated as CD4+, CD8+ or unknown by matching protein sequences in sorted samples from the same patient. Wilcoxon tests on paired samples were used to test changes in diversity from C1D1 to C4D1. Held by TCRdb, this immuneACCESS table contains in-frame sequences only and omits some clones. Under half of the omission traces to an unresolved V gene where checked; the cause of the rest is unknown. The V and J calls and the clone size are those of that table, but D and trimming were determined from the DNA. This sample gives around 13,000 clones in total; under 85% of them show up just once. The ten largest clones represent around 22% of the sample.

Interpreted using the paper, the time point label stands for: cycle 1 day 1 (C1D1), immediately before nivolumab initiation. Every trial patient had relapsed after autologous stem cell transplantation, and cohorts A, B and C differed in prior brentuximab vedotin exposure. Using a Miltenyi CD8+ T cell isolation kit, CD8+ T cells were purified from thawed PBMCs through magnetic negative selection. The trial cohort was composed of roughly 60 patients with relapsed/refractory classical Hodgkin lymphoma, for whom complete response, partial response or progressive disease was recorded as best overall response. Single-agent nivolumab was administered to trial patients in the multi-cohort phase II CheckMate 205 trial. An independent review committee assessed best overall response by applying the 2007 International Working Group response criteria. PBMCs from the trial were collected at three points: immediately before nivolumab initiation (C1D1), and during therapy at cycle 2 day 1 and cycle 4 day 1. After peripheral blood was drawn into 8 mL Vacutainer Cell Preparation Tubes, PBMCs were isolated by centrifugation and then cryopreserved. Purified CD4+ and CD8+ fractions were prepared only for cases with an additional available PBMC sample. Magnetically labelled cells were removed on LS columns in a quadroMACS separator, and the flow-through was collected as the purified fraction.

The sample consisted of CD8+ T cells from blood, taken at baseline. The origin of this receptor is a human donor with classical Hodgkin lymphoma. The V and J genes are TRBV6-4 and TRBJ2-2, with the D gene uncertain. Here the CDR3 is given as CASKDDSQNTGELFF. The nucleotide sequence reads TGTGCCAGCAAAGACGACTCCCAGAACACCGGGGAGCTGTTTTTT.